A single sample gave rise to the 7 T cell receptor beta chains below, sequenced in a study of vaccination and CD4 T cells after COVID-19. For these TCRs, the target antigens are not known. The Oncomine TCR Beta short-read assay generated sequence data from the DNA of cultured CD4+ T cells. TCRdb re-derived calls from the PCR reads in MiXCR, one entry per CDR3 protein. Here the sample spans around 25,000 distinct CDR3 sequences, roughly 31% being singletons. Time point denoted: late sampling 161 to 241 days after vaccination in a few convalescent patients. Specified treatment: roughly 11-day PBMC culture with coronavirus spike peptide pools or control peptides (ViraFEST assay). This sample comprised CD4+ T cells from blood, cultured in vitro, obtained about 7 months after SARS-CoV-2 vaccination. The source of these receptors is a human donor who had recovered from COVID-19.

The V and J genes are TRBV7-9 and TRBJ2-3, with D perhaps matching TRBD1 or TRBD2 (5 bases each). The CDR3 sequence is 14 residues long. Germline-derived CDR1 and CDR2 are SEHNR and FQNEAQ (reference sequence). Between the trimmed V and J ends, which lost 2 bases and 3 bases, there was a span of 9 bases. CDR3 loop: CASSLQGGTDTQYF. The CDR3 bases are TGTGCCAGCAGCTTACAGGGCGGGACAGATACGCAGTATTTT.

This clonotype was seen more than once but under ten times. The chain is built from TRBV6-5 and TRBJ2-3; unclear D gene. CDR1 and CDR2 (germline): MNHEY, SVGAGI. Between the trimmed V and J ends, which lost 4 bases and 4 bases, there was a span of 9 bases. CDR3 length equals 13 residues. The CDR3 DNA sequence: TGTGCCAGCAGTTCATACACCGCAGATACGCAGTATTTT. Residues: CASSSYTADTQYF.

The J gene is TRBJ2-1, the V gene TRBV4-2; D might be TRBD1 (5 bases). Germline CDR1 reads LGHNA; CDR2 reads YNFKEQ. The CDR3 has 15 amino acids. The ends were cut back, 4 bases at V and 0 bases at J, with 10 bases in the middle. CDR3 amino acids: CASSPLDSSYNEQFF. The DNA for the CDR3 is TGTGCCAGCAGCCCACTTGACAGCTCCTACAATGAGCAGTTCTTC.

This clonotype was recorded a few times. The rearrangement joins TRBV11-2 to TRBJ1-3; D is unclear. CDR1 and CDR2 from the germline V gene are SGHAT and FQNNGV. The CDR3 spans 11 residues. V lost 5 bases, J lost 4 bases, and 3 bases lay in between. The CDR3 protein is CASSQGNTIYF. The CDR3 DNA sequence: TGTGCCAGCAGCCAAGGAAACACCATATATTTT.

V is TRBV6-1 and J is TRBJ2-1; D possibly matches TRBD1 or TRBD2 (6 bases each). The germline V and J ends were trimmed by 7 bases and 0 bases, with 19 bases remaining between them. The CDR3 sequence is 17 residues long. Germline loops: CDR1 MNHNS, CDR2 SASEGT. Written as DNA, the CDR3 is TGTGCCAGCACCCGACAGGCTAGCGCGAGCTCCTACAATGAGCAGTTCTTC. It specifies CASTRQASASSYNEQFF.

This chain uses TRBV7-2 with TRBJ2-2, with TRBD2 matching over 11 bases. This CDR3 contains 16 residues. Germline CDR1 is SGHTA and CDR2 is FQGNSA. V was clipped by 5 bases and J by 3 bases; unmatched bases: 5. In DNA form, the CDR3 reads TGTGCCAGCAGCCTTATAGCGGGAGGGGACACCGGGGAGCTGTTTTTT. Translation gives CASSLIAGGDTGELFF.

As for this clonotype: One end of the junction does not line up with germline, which may come from a read error. CDR3 sequence: CTVSLTSSTDTQYF. CDR3 coding DNA: TGCACCGTTTCCTTAACTAGCAGCACAGATACGCAGTATTTT. The rearrangement uses TRBV29-1 and TRBJ2-3; D is possibly TRBD2 (6 bases). The CDR3 has 14 amino acids. Germline V gene lookup returns CDR1 SQVTM and CDR2 ANQGSEA.